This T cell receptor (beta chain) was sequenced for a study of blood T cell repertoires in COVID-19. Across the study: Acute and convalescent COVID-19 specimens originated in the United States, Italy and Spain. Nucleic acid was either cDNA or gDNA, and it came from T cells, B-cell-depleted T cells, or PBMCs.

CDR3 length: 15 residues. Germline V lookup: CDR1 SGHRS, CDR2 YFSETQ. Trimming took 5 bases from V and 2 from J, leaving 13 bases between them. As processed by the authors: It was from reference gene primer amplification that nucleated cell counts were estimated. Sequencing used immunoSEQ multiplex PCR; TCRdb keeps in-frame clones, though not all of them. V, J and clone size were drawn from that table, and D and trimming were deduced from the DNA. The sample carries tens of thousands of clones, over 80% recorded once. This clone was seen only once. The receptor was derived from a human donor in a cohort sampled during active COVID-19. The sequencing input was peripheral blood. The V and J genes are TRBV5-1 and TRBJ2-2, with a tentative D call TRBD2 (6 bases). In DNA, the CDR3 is TGCGCCAGCAGTAGGATAGCGGCCAACACCGGGGAGCTGTTTTTT. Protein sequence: CASSRIAANTGELFF.